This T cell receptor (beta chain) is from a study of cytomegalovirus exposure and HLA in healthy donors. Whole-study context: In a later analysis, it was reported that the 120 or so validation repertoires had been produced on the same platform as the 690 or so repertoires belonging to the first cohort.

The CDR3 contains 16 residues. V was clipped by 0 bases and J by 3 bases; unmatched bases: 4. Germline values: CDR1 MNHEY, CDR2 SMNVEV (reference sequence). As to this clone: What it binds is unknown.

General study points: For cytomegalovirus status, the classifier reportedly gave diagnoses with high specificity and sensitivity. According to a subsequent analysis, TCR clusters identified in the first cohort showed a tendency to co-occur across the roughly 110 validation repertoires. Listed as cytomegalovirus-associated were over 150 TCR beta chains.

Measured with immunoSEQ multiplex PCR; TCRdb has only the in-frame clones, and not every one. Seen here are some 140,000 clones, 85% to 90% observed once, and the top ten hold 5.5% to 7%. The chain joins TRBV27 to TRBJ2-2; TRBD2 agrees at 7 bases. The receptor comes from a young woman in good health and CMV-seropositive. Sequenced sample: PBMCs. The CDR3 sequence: CASSLSMGLYTGELFF. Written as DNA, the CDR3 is TGTGCCAGCAGTTTATCGATGGGACTATACACCGGGGAGCTGTTTTTT.